This TCR beta chain is drawn from a study of tumor-infiltrating lymphocytes in primary liver carcinoma. From around 0.5 ug of total RNA, TCR beta-specific cDNA was reverse-transcribed using a constant-region primer. Libraries for TCR beta were built through three nested multiplex PCR rounds, which together made up a slightly modified ARM-PCR procedure. TRBV1-TRBV30 forward and Cbeta reverse primers drove the first two roughly 10-cycle rounds. MiXCR, run by TCRdb on the multiplex PCR reads, gives a single entry per CDR3 protein. The table records some 190,000 distinct CDR3 sequences, just under 85% of them present only once. The V gene lost 2 bases and the J gene lost 16 bases, with 15 bases spanning the gap. This CDR3 has 12 residues. Germline V CDR1 and CDR2: SEHNR, FQNEAQ (reference sequence). The approximately 17-32 mg bulk tissue piece was not sorted before simultaneous RNA and DNA extraction. The authors sampled five separate regions per tumor.

This clonotype was obtained from a man aged 35 to 55 with primary liver carcinoma and hepatitis B virus infection. The source material was tumor tissue from primary liver carcinoma. The chain combines TRBV7-9 with TRBJ2-1; D is undetermined. CDR3 region: CASSLHGDGHFF. The CDR3 bases are TGTGCCAGCAGCTTACACGGCGATGGGCACTTCTTC.